The next 10 T cell receptor beta chains were all read from a single sample in a study of CD8+ T cells in alopecia areata. It was cDNA, reverse transcribed from extracted RNA, that served as the sequencing template. Sequencing was performed with immunoSEQ multiplex PCR; in TCRdb, only in-frame clones are kept and a portion is missing. The sample yields 150,000 to 160,000 clones, around 55% seen once. This specimen consisted of CD8+ T cells sorted from blood, obtained at week 0. All receptors derive from a human donor with alopecia areata.

CDR3 residues: CASSAPQGRDTDTQYF. CDR3 bases: TGTGCCAGCAGCGCCCCACAGGGGAGGGACACAGATACGCAGTATTTT. The chain uses TRBV7-9 and TRBJ2-3, with D perhaps assigned TRBD1 or TRBD2 (7 bases each). In germline, CDR1 is SEHNR, CDR2 FQNEAQ (reference sequence). The CDR3 runs 16 residues. V was pared by 5 bases and J by 2 bases, with 17 bases between.

The chain recombines TRBV15 with TRBJ1-2, with 7 bases fitting TRBD1. Trimming cost V 5 bases and J 4 bases; bases outside gene matches: 13. The CDR3 is made up of 16 amino acids. Germline CDR1 reads LNHNV; CDR2 reads YYDKDF (reference sequence). CDR3 coding DNA: TGTGCCACCAGCTCTAAGGTGGAGGGGGCCGTCTATGGCTACACCTTC. This translates into CATSSKVEGAVYGYTF.

This clone came up a few times. The chain couples TRBV29-1 to TRBJ2-1; 10 positions agree with TRBD2. CDR3 length: 17 residues. Germline CDR1 SQVTM, CDR2 ANQGSEA. Losses at the gene ends were 3 bases for V and 4 bases for J; bases not matched to a gene: 12. CDR3 residues: CSVEGLAGAKAYNEQFF. CDR3 sequence (DNA): TGCAGCGTTGAGGGGCTAGCGGGGGCGAAAGCTTACAATGAGCAGTTCTTC.

The CDR3 DNA follows: TGTGCCTGGAGTCCCGGAGGGGGACCGAACACTGAAGCTTTCTTT. Translating gives CAWSPGGGPNTEAFF. The chain links TRBV30 to TRBJ1-1, with D possibly matching TRBD1 (6 bases). This CDR3 is built from 15 residues. Trimming removed 2 bases from V and 1 base from J, with 14 bases in between. Germline V lookup: CDR1 GTSNPN, CDR2 SVGIG (reference sequence).

This chain joins TRBV6-5 and TRBJ2-7; D is ambiguous. The V gene lost 2 bases and the J gene lost 7 bases, with 12 bases spanning the gap. The CDR3 runs to 13 residues. The germline V gene has CDR1 MNHEY and CDR2 SVGAGI. CDR3 in amino acids: CASSYGRGREQYF. The CDR3 DNA is TGTGCCAGCAGTTACGGCCGAGGACGGGAGCAGTACTTC.

The rearrangement joins TRBV13 to TRBJ1-5; no definite D call. Germline V gene lookup returns CDR1 PRHDT and CDR2 FYEKMQ (reference sequence). V was cut by 4 bases and J by 5 bases, with 6 bases left in between. The CDR3 is made up of 12 amino acids. This CDR3 is CASSSSDQPQHF. CDR3 nucleotides: TGTGCCAGCAGCTCCAGTGATCAGCCCCAGCATTTT.

The chain combines TRBV29-1 with TRBJ1-2; D is possibly TRBD1 (5 bases). This CDR3 is built from 11 residues. V lost 4 bases and J lost 4, with 7 bases in between. CDR1 SQVTM and CDR2 ANQGSEA come from the germline V gene. The CDR3 region is CSVVGTYGYTF. CDR3 nucleotide sequence: TGCAGCGTTGTAGGGACCTATGGCTACACCTTC.

The genes are TRBV30 and TRBJ2-7, with a possible D match to TRBD1 (6 bases). The CDR3 totals 14 residues. V lost 3 bases to trimming and J lost 3 bases, with 15 bases between them. Looked up from germline, CDR1 is GTSNPN and CDR2 is SVGIG (reference sequence). The CDR3 loop reads CAWRAGSGDYEQYF. CDR3 DNA: TGTGCCTGGAGGGCTGGGTCAGGGGACTACGAGCAGTACTTC.

In its sample, this clone was seen once. The chain joins TRBV7-8 to TRBJ1-2, with no clear D. V lost 0 bases and J lost 3, with 20 bases in between. The length of the CDR3 is 18 residues. Germline V CDR1 and CDR2: SGHVS, FQNEAQ. The CDR3 DNA reads as TGTGCCAGCAGCTTAGCGCGTATCATCCCTCAACGGGACTATGGCTACACCTTC. Protein: CASSLARIIPQRDYGYTF.

This clone was observed once. This chain connects TRBV30 to TRBJ1-1, with D hard to call. V was pared by 8 bases and J by 5 bases, with 9 bases between. The CDR3 has 10 amino acids. CDR1 and CDR2 (germline): GTSNPN, SVGIG (reference sequence). CDR3 sequence: CAQGPTEAFF. CDR3 DNA sequence: TGTGCCCAAGGACCTACTGAAGCTTTCTTT.